One and the same sample provided the 22 T cell receptor beta chains below, sequenced in a study of T-cell reconstitution after alpha-beta-depleted transplantation in children listed by TCRdb under 2016. The sample's treatment or condition, from its label and the paper: allogeneic hematopoietic cell transplantation with graft depleted of TCRalphabeta T cells and CD19 B cells. The library was made by PCR. Data came from an Illumina HiSeq 2500. Molecular barcoding was employed in the preparation of TCR libraries, with unique molecular identifiers being used to normalize TCRbeta repertoire quantification. TCRdb passed the public sequencing reads through fastp at Q25 and MiXCR, retaining productive beta sequences. Records with the same CDR3 protein are collapsed into one entry carrying the most frequent genes and DNA. The sample data list about 580,000 distinct CDR3 sequences, and 25% to 30% of these were observed just once. Under 45% of the sample comes from the top ten.

Sequencing was performed on PBMCs, taken before TCRalphabeta/CD19-depleted stem cell transplant. The receptors here all came from a boy less than two years old with Wiskott-Aldrich syndrome, due to receive a stem cell transplant.

V gene TRBV7-9 combines with J gene TRBJ2-7; tentatively, D is TRBD2 (6 bases). CDR1 SEHNR and CDR2 FQNEAQ come from the germline V gene (reference sequence). Trimming stripped 6 bases from V and 2 bases from J, with 11 bases between. CDR3 length: 13 amino acids. The CDR3 is CASSRDFAYEQYF. DNA for the CDR3: TGTGCCAGCAGTCGGGACTTTGCCTACGAGCAGTACTTC.

This clonotype was seen a few times. This chain connects TRBV20-1 to TRBJ2-1; D uncertain. CDR3 length equals 11 residues. Trimming removed 6 bases from V and 3 bases from J, with 6 bases in between. Germline V gene lookup returns CDR1 DFQATT and CDR2 SNEGSKA (reference sequence). The chain's CDR3 is CSAQDYNEQFF. The CDR3 DNA reads TGCAGTGCCCAAGACTACAATGAGCAGTTCTTC.

The V gene is TRBV28, the J gene TRBJ2-5; the match to TRBD2 covers 7 bases. This CDR3 comprises 15 residues. The V and J ends lost 7 bases and 5 bases, in that order; junction bases with no gene match: 13. The germline V gene has CDR1 MDHEN and CDR2 SYDVKM. Here the CDR3 DNA reads TGTGCCAGCAAGTTAGGGGTTCGGGGGGAGGAGACCCAGTACTTC. As protein: CASKLGVRGEETQYF.

This clonotype was detected a few times. The CDR3 DNA reads as TGTGCCAGCAGTAGGACCGCCACAGATACGCAGTATTTT. It translates to CASSRTATDTQYF. The chain recombines TRBV2 with TRBJ2-3; D not certain. The V gene lost 5 bases and the J gene lost 2 bases, with 8 bases spanning the gap. This CDR3 comprises 13 residues. CDR1 and CDR2 from the germline V gene are SNHLY and FYNNEI.

The table lists this clonotype with a few counts. This chain uses TRBV4-2 with TRBJ2-5, with 7 bases matching TRBD2. With 1 base clipped from V and 1 base from J, the junction kept 6 bases outside the gene matches. This CDR3 has 16 residues. The V gene's germline CDR1 is LGHNA and CDR2 YNFKEQ. The CDR3 region is CASSQGLGLPQETQYF. The CDR3 DNA is TGTGCCAGCAGCCAAGGACTGGGACTACCCCAAGAGACCCAGTACTTC.

This clonotype was seen a handful of times. The chain joins TRBV4-1 to TRBJ2-1; unclear D gene. Germline loops: CDR1 MGHRA, CDR2 YSYEKL. This CDR3 is built from 15 residues. The germline V and J ends were trimmed by 4 bases and 0 bases, with 10 bases remaining between them. In nucleotides, the CDR3 is TGCGCCAGCAGCCGGACCTTGAGCTCCTACAATGAGCAGTTCTTC. Its protein product is CASSRTLSSYNEQFF.

There are a few counts of this clonotype. The genes are TRBV15 and TRBJ2-1; D is unresolved. Trimming shortened V by 1 base and J by 0 bases, and 10 bases separated the two germline ends. CDR3 length: 16 amino acids. Germline V lookup: CDR1 LNHNV, CDR2 YYDKDF (reference sequence). The CDR3 sequence: CATSRAEEISYNEQFF. In nucleotides, the CDR3 is TGTGCCACCAGCAGAGCAGAGGAGATCTCCTACAATGAGCAGTTCTTC. Based on the CDR3 plus reference TRBV15 and TRBJ2-1, the full variable domain is DAMVIQNPRYQVTQFGKPVTLSCSQTLNHNVMYWYQQKSSQAPKLLFHYYDKDFNNEADTPDNFQSRRPNTSFCFLDIRSPGLGDTAMYLCATSRAEEISYNEQFFGPGTRLTVL.

This clonotype was counted between two and nine times. The genes are TRBV5-1 and TRBJ2-1; 10 nucleotides align to TRBD1. V shed 2 bases and J 9 bases; nucleotides not matched to a gene: 8. Germline assignment: CDR1 SGHRS and CDR2 YFSETQ. The CDR3 covers 15 residues. This CDR3 is CASSFGTGDFSEQFF. CDR3 in DNA: TGCGCCAGCAGCTTTGGGACAGGGGATTTTAGTGAGCAGTTCTTC.

This rearrangement joins TRBV7-9 to TRBJ1-2; 8 nucleotides agree with TRBD1. The CDR3 is 14 amino acids. Losses at the gene ends were 5 bases for V and 4 bases for J; bases not matched to a gene: 6. Germline CDR1 and CDR2: SEHNR and FQNEAQ (reference sequence). In DNA form, the CDR3 reads TGTGCCAGCAGCCCAGAGACAGGGGCCTATGGCTACACCTTC. Protein product: CASSPETGAYGYTF.

The rearrangement joins TRBV6-1 to TRBJ2-1; the match to TRBD2 covers 9 bases. The CDR3 spans 15 residues. The germline V gene has CDR1 MNHNS and CDR2 SASEGT. V gave up 7 bases and J gave up 6 bases; unmatched junction bases: 10. The CDR3 spells CASNSIAGVANEQFF. The CDR3 nucleotides read TGTGCCAGCAACTCAATAGCGGGAGTGGCCAATGAGCAGTTCTTC.

This chain links TRBV3-1 with TRBJ1-4; no firm D call. CDR1 and CDR2 (germline): LGHDT, YNNKEL (reference sequence). The CDR3 sequence is 15 residues long. V was clipped by 0 bases and J by 0 bases, with 5 bases between them. The chain's CDR3 is CASSQDSATNEKLFF. CDR3 coding DNA: TGTGCCAGCAGCCAAGACAGTGCAACTAATGAAAAACTGTTTTTT.

The chain uses TRBV12-3 or TRBV12-4 and TRBJ2-1, with TRBD2 matching 12 bases. V was clipped by 7 bases and J by 2 bases; unmatched bases: 9. The CDR3 is 17 amino acids. The CDR3 sequence: CASILTSGRVPYNEQFF. The CDR3 nucleotides are TGTGCCAGCATCCTGACTAGCGGGAGAGTCCCCTACAATGAGCAGTTCTTC.

This clonotype has more than one count but fewer than ten. V usage is TRBV5-1 and J usage is TRBJ2-4; D is ambiguous. Trimming stripped 0 bases from V and 7 bases from J, with 11 bases between. The CDR3 extends over 14 amino acids. Germline values: CDR1 SGHRS, CDR2 YFSETQ. This chain's CDR3 is CASSLAGGLNIQYF. CDR3 bases: TGCGCCAGCAGCTTGGCCGGTGGCCTCAACATTCAGTACTTC.

This clonotype was detected once. V and J are TRBV9 and TRBJ2-1, with unresolved D. Trimming stripped 0 bases from V and 8 bases from J, with 12 bases between. The length of the CDR3 is 14 residues. Germline V gene data show CDR1 as SGDLS and CDR2 as YYNGEE. As DNA, the CDR3 is TGTGCCAGCAGCGTAGCAAAAGGTTTGGATGAGCAGTTCTTC. Amino acids: CASSVAKGLDEQFF.

CDR3 loop: CSASRRGTQYF. The CDR3 coding sequence is TGCAGTGCGTCCCGCCGCGGGACCCAGTACTTC. This chain joins TRBV20-1 and TRBJ2-5; D not certain. Germline loops: CDR1 DFQATT, CDR2 SNEGSKA (reference sequence). The CDR3 runs to 11 residues. The V end was cut by 6 bases, the J end by 7 bases, with 12 bases between.

This clonotype was counted once. A much larger clone lies a single base off, so this may be a read error. The genes are TRBV12-3 or TRBV12-4 and TRBJ2-7; the D is unclear. Trimming left V 3 bases short and J 5 bases short, with 5 bases between. This CDR3 has 11 residues. CDR3 coding DNA: TGTGCCAGCAGTTTGTTCAACGAGCAGTACTTC. Translated: CASSLFNEQYF.

This clonotype was counted only a few times. This sequence joins TRBV29-1 and TRBJ2-1; 7 nucleotides line up with TRBD2. CDR3 length equals 14 residues. CDR1 is SQVTM, CDR2 ANQGSEA, per germline. The J segment lost 2 bases and the V segment lost 6 bases, leaving 7 bases of the junction unmatched. The CDR3, as DNA: TGCAGCGTGGCCTCAGGACTAGCCTACAATGAGCAGTTCTTC. It translates to CSVASGLAYNEQFF.

This clonotype was seen only a few times. This chain joins TRBV20-1 and TRBJ1-5; the D is unclear. The V gene's germline CDR1 is DFQATT and CDR2 SNEGSKA (reference sequence). V was trimmed by 0 bases and J by 0 bases, leaving 9 bases between them. This CDR3 has 15 amino acids. CDR3 protein: CSARDPGYSNQPQHF. The CDR3 bases are TGCAGTGCTAGAGATCCCGGGTATAGCAATCAGCCCCAGCATTTT.

The chain joins TRBV20-1 to TRBJ2-7; 8 nucleotides match TRBD2. Per the germline V gene, CDR1 is DFQATT and CDR2 is SNEGSKA (reference sequence). The CDR3 runs 16 residues. J gave up 0 bases and V 3 bases, and 10 bases lay outside the gene matches. CDR3 loop: CSARGLESLSSYEQYF. DNA of the CDR3: TGCAGTGCTAGGGGACTAGAGTCATTGAGCTCCTACGAGCAGTACTTC.

This sequence joins TRBV5-1 and TRBJ2-7; the match to TRBD2 covers 14 bases. J lost 0 bases, V lost 4 bases, and 9 bases had no gene match. Germline V gene sequence: CDR1 SGHRS, CDR2 YFSETQ. The CDR3 consists of 18 residues. CDR3 region: CASSRGTSGRVSSYEQYF. DNA for the CDR3: TGCGCCAGCAGCAGAGGGACTAGCGGGAGAGTGAGCTCCTACGAGCAGTACTTC. The whole variable domain, filled in from reference TRBV5-1 and TRBJ2-7, reads KAGVTQTPRYLIKTRGQQVTLSCSPISGHRSVSWYQQTPGQGLQFLFEYFSETQRNKGNFPGRFSGRQFSNSRSEMNVSTLELGDSALYLCASSRGTSGRVSSYEQYFGPGTRLTVT.

This clonotype was seen just once. This sequence joins TRBV20-1 and TRBJ2-4, with TRBD1 as a possible D gene (6 bases). The CDR3 loop spans 15 amino acids. CDR1 DFQATT and CDR2 SNEGSKA come from the germline V gene (reference sequence). Trimming removed 3 bases at V and 2 bases at J, with 14 bases between. This CDR3 reads CSASWKGVTKNIQYF. The CDR3 DNA is TGCAGTGCTAGTTGGAAGGGGGTTACCAAAAACATTCAGTACTTC.

The chain has TRBV5-1 and TRBJ2-2; 9 bases agree with TRBD1. Germline lookup yields CDR1 SGHRS and CDR2 YFSETQ. The trim removed 2 bases at V and 5 bases at J, leaving 4 bases unmatched. The CDR3 consists of 15 residues. DNA of the CDR3: TGCGCCAGCAGCTTCTTCGGACAGGGGACCGGGGAGCTGTTTTTT. Residues: CASSFFGQGTGELFF.